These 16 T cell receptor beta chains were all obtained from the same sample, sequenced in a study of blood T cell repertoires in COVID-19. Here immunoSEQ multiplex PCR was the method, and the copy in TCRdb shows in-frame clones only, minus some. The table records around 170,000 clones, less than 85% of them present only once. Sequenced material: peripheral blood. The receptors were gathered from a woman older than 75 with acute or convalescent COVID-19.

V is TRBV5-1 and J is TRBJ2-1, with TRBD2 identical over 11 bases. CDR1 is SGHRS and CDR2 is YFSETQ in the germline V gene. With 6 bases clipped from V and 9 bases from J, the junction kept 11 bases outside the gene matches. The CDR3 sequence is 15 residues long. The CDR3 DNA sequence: TGCGCCAGCACTACAACTAGCGGGAGTTTCAGTGAGCAGTTCTTC. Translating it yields CASTTTSGSFSEQFF.

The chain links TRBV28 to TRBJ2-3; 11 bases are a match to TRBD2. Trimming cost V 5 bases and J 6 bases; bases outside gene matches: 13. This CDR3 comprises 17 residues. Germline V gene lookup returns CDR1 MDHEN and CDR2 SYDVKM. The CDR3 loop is CASSASSTSGRGDTQYF. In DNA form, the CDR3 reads TGTGCCAGCAGTGCCTCCTCTACTAGCGGGAGAGGCGATACGCAGTATTTT.

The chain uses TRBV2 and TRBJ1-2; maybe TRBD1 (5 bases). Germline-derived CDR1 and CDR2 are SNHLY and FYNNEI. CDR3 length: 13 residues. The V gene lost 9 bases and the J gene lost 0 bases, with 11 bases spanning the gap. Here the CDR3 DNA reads TGTGCCAGGCCGGACAAGACTAACTATGGCTACACCTTC. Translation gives CARPDKTNYGYTF.

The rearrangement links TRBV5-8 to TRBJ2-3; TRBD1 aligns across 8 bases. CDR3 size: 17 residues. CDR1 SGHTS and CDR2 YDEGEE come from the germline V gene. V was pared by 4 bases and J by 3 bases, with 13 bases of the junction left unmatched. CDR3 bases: TGTGCCAGCAGCCCCCCCCGAGGAGGGGACAGGACAGATACGCAGTATTTT. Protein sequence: CASSPPRGGDRTDTQYF.

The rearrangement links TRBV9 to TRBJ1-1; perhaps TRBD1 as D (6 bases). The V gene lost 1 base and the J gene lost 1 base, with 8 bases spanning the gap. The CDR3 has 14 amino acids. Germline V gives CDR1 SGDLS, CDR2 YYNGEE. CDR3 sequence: CASSVRGTNTEAFF. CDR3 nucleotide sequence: TGTGCCAGCAGCGTAAGGGGGACGAACACTGAAGCTTTCTTT.

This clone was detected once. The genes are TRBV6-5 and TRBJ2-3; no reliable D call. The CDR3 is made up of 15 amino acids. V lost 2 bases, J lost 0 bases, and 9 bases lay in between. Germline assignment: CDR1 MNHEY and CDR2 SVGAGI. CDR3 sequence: CASSYDDSSTDTQYF. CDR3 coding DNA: TGTGCCAGCAGTTACGACGACTCTAGCACAGATACGCAGTATTTT.

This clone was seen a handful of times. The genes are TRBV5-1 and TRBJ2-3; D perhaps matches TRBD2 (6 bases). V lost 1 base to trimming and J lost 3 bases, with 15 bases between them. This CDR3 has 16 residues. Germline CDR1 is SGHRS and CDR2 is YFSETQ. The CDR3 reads CASSLSPGDGTDTQYF. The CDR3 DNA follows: TGCGCCAGCAGCTTGTCTCCGGGAGATGGAACAGATACGCAGTATTTT. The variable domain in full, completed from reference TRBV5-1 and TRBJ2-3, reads KAGVTQTPRYLIKTRGQQVTLSCSPISGHRSVSWYQQTPGQGLQFLFEYFSETQRNKGNFPGRFSGRQFSNSRSEMNVSTLELGDSALYLCASSLSPGDGTDTQYFGPGTRLTVL.

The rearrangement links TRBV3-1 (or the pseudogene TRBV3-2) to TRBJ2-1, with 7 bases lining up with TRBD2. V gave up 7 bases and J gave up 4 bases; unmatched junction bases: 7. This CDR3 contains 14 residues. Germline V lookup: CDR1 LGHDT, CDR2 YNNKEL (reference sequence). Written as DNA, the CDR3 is TGTGCCAGCACCGGCGGGAGTGGATACAATGAGCAGTTCTTC. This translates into CASTGGSGYNEQFF.

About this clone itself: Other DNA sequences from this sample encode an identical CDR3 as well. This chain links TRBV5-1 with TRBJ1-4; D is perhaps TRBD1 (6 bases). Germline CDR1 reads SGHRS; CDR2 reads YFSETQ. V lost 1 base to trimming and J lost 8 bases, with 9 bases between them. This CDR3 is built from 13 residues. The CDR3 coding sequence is TGCGCCAGCAGCTTGCAGGGGAGCGAAAAACTGTTTTTT. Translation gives CASSLQGSEKLFF.

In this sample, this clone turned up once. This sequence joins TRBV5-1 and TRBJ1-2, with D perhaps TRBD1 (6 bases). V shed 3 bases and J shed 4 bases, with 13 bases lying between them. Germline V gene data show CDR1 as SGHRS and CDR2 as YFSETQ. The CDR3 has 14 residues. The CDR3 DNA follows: TGCGCCAGCAGCTCACAGGGAGCTACCTATGGCTACACCTTC. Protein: CASSSQGATYGYTF.

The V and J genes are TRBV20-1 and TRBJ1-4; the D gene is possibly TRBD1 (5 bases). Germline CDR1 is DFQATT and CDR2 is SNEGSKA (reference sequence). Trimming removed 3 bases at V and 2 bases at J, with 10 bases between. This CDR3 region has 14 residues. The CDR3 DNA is TGCAGTGCTAGTAGACAGAATACTAATGAAAAACTGTTTTTT. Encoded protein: CSASRQNTNEKLFF.

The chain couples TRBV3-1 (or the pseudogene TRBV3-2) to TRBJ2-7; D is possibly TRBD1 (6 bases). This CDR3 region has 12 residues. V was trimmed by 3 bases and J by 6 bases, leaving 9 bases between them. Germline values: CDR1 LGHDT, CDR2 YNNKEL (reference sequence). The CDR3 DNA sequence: TGTGCCAGCAGCCAGTCAGGGGCCGAGCAGTACTTC. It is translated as CASSQSGAEQYF.

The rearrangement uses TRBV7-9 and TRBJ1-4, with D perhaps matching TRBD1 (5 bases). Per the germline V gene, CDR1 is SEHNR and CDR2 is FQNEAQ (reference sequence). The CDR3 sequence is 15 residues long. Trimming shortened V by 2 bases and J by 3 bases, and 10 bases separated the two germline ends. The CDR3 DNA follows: TGTGCCAGCAGCTTAATGGGGCTCGCTAATGAAAAACTGTTTTTT. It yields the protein CASSLMGLANEKLFF.

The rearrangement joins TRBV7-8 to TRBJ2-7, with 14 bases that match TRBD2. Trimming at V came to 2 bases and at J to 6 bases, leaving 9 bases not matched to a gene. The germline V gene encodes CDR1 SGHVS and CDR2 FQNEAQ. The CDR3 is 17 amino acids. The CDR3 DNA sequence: TGTGCCAGCAGCTTAACCGGACTAGCGGGAGGAGGTCCCGAGCAGTACTTC. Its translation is CASSLTGLAGGGPEQYF.

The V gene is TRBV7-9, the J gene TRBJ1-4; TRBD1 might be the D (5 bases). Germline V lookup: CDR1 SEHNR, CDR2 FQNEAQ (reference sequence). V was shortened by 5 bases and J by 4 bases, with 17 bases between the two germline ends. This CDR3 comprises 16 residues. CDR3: CASSPNKGPVNEKLFF. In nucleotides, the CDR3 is TGTGCCAGCAGCCCCAATAAGGGGCCGGTTAATGAAAAACTGTTTTTT.

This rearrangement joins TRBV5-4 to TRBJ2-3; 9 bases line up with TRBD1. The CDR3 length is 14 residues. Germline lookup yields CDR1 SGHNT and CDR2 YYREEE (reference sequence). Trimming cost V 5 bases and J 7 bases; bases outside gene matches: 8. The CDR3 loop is CASSTGTGKHTQYF. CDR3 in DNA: TGTGCCAGCAGTACCGGGACAGGGAAACATACGCAGTATTTT.